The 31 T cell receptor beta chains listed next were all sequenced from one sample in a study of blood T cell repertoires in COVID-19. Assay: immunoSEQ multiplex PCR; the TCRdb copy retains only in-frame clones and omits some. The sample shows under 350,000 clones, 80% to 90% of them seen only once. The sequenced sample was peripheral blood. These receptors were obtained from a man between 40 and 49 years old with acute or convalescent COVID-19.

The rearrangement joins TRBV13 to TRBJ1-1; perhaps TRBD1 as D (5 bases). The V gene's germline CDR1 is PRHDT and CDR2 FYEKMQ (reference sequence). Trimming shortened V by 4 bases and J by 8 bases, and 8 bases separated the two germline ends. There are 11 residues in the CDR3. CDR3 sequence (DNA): TGTGCCAGCAGCTCGGGGGTCGAAGCTTTCTTT. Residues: CASSSGVEAFF.

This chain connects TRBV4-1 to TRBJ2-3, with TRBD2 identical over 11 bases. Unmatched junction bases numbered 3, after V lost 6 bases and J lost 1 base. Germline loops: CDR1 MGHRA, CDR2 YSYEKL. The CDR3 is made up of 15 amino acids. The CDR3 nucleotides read TGCGCCAGCAGTCAACTAGCGGGGGGCACAGATACGCAGTATTTT. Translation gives CASSQLAGGTDTQYF.

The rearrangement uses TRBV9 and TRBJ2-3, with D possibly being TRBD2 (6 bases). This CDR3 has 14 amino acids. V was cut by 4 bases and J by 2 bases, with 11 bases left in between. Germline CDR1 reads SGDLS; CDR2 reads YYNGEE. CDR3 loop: CASSPGDSTDTQYF. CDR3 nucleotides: TGTGCCAGCAGCCCCGGGGACTCCACAGATACGCAGTATTTT.

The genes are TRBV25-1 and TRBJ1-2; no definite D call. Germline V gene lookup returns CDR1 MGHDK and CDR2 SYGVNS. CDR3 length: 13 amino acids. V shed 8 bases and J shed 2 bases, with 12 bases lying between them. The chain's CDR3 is CASAPEVNYGYTF. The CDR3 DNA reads TGTGCCAGCGCCCCCGAGGTCAACTATGGCTACACCTTC.

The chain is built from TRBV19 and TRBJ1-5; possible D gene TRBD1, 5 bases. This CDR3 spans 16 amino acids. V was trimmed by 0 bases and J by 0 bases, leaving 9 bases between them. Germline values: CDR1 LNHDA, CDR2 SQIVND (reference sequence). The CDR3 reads CASSIERGYSNQPQHF. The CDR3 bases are TGTGCCAGTAGTATAGAGCGGGGCTATAGCAATCAGCCCCAGCATTTT.

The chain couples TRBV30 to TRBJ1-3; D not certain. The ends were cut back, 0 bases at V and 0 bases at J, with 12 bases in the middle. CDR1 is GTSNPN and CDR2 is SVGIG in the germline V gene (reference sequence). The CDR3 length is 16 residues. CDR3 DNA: TGTGCCTGGAGTGTGCACAGATCCTACTCTGGAAACACCATATATTTT. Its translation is CAWSVHRSYSGNTIYF.

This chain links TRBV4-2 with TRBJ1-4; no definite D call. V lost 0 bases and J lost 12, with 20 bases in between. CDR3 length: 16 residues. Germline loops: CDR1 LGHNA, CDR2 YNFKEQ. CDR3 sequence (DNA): TGTGCCAGCAGCCAAGAAATTTCATCGGGTCATAGAGAACTGTTTTTT. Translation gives CASSQEISSGHRELFF.

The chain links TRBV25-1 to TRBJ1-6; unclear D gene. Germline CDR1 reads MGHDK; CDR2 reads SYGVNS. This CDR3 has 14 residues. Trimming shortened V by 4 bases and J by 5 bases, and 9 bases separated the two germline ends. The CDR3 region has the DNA TGTGCCAGCAGTGGTGAGGGCCATAATTCACCCCTCCACTTT. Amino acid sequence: CASSGEGHNSPLHF.

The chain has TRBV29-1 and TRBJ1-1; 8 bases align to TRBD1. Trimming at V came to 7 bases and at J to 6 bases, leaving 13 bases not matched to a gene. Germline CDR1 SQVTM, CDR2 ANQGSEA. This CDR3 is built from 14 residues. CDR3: CSALPQGAGAEAFF. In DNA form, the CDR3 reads TGCAGCGCCCTCCCCCAGGGGGCTGGTGCTGAAGCTTTCTTT.

The CDR3 spells CASSVGTVAWGAFF. The CDR3 DNA reads TGTGCCAGTAGTGTTGGGACAGTGGCTTGGGGAGCTTTCTTT. This chain joins TRBV19 and TRBJ1-1, with TRBD1 matching 7 bases. The J segment lost 10 bases and the V segment lost 5 bases, leaving 13 bases of the junction unmatched. The CDR3 extends over 14 amino acids. Germline values: CDR1 LNHDA, CDR2 SQIVND (reference sequence).

The CDR3 DNA reads TGTGCCAGCAGTCCCCGGGACAGGGGAGGGGAAAAACTGTTTTTT. Translation: CASSPRDRGGEKLFF. V usage is TRBV2 and J usage is TRBJ1-4; 10 bases match TRBD1. V shed 5 bases and J 8 bases; nucleotides not matched to a gene: 8. The CDR3 loop spans 15 amino acids. Germline CDR1 and CDR2: SNHLY and FYNNEI.

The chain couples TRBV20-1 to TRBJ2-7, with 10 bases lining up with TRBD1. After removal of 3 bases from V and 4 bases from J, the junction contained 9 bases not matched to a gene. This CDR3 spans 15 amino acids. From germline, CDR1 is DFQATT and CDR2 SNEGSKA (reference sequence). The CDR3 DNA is TGCAGTGCTAGTCTGGGACAGGGGTTCCCTTACGAGCAGTACTTC. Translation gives CSASLGQGFPYEQYF.

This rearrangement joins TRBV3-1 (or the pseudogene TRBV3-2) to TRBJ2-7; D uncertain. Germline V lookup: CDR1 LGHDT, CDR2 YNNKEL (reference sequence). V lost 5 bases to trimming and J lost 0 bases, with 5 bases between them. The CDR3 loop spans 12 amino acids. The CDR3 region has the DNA TGTGCCAGCAGCTCCCTCTCCTACGAGCAGTACTTC. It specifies CASSSLSYEQYF.

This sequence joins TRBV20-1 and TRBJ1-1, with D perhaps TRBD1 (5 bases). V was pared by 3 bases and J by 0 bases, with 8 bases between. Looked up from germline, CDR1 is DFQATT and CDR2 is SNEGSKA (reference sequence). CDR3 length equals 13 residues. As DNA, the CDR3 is TGCAGTGCTAGTAGGACAATGAACACTGAAGCTTTCTTT. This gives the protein CSASRTMNTEAFF.

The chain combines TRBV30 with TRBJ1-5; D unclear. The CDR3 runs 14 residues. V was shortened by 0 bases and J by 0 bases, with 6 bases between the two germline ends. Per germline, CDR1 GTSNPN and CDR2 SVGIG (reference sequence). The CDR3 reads CAWSVYSSNQPQHF. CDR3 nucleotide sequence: TGTGCCTGGAGTGTTTATAGTAGCAATCAGCCCCAGCATTTT.

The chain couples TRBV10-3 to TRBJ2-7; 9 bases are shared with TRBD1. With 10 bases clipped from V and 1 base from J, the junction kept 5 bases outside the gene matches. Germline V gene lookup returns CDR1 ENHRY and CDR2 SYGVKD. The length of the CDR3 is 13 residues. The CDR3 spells CATFDRGSYEQYF. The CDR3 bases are TGTGCCACCTTCGACAGGGGGTCCTACGAGCAGTACTTC.

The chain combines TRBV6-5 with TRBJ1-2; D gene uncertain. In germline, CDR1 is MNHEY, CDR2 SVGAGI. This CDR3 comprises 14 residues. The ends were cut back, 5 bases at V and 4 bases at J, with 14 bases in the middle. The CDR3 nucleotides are TGTGCCAGCAGTAATTATGAGGCCCCCTATGGCTACACCTTC. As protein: CASSNYEAPYGYTF.

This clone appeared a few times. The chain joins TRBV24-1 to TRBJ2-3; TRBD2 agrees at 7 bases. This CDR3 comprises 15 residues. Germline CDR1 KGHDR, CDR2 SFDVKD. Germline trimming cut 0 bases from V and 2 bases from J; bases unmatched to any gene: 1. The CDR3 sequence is CATSDLRGDTDTQYF. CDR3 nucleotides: TGTGCCACCAGTGATTTGCGGGGGGACACAGATACGCAGTATTTT.

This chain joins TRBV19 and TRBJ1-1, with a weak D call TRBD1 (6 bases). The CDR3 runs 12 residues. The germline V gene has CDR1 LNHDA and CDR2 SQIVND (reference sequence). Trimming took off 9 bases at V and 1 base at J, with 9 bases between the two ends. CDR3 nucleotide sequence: TGTGCCAGCTCGGACAGGAACACTGAAGCTTTCTTT. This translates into CASSDRNTEAFF.

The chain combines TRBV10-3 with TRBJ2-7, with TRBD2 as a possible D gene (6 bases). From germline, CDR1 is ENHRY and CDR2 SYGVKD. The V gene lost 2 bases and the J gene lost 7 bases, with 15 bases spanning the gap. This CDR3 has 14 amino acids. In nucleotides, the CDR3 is TGTGCCATCAGTGAGAGCTATCCTGGGGGGGAGCAGTACTTC. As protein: CAISESYPGGEQYF.

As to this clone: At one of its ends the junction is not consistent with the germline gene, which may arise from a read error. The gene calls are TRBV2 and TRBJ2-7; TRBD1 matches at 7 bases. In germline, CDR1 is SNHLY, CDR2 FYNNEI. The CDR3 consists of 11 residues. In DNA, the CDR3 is TGTGCCAGCAGTGAACTTGGACAGGTCTCCTTC. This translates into CASSELGQVSF. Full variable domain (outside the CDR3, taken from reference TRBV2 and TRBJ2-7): EPEVTQTPSHQVTQMGQEVILRCVPISNHLYFYWYRQILGQKVEFLVSFYNNEISEKSEIFDDQFSVERPDGSNFTLKIRSTKLEDSAMYFCASSELGQVSFGPGTRLTVT.

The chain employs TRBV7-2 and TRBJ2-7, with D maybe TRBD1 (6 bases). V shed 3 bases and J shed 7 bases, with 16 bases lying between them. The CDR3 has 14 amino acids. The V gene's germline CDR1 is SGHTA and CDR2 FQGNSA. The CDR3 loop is CASSFTSGVWEQYF. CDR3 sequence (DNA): TGTGCCAGCAGCTTCACTTCAGGGGTCTGGGAGCAGTACTTC.

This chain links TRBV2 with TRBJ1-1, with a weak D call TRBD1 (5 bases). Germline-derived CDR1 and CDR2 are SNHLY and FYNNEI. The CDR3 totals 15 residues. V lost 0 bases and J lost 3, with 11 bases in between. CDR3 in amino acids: CASSEATGGDTEAFF. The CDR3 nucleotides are TGTGCCAGCAGTGAAGCAACGGGGGGAGACACTGAAGCTTTCTTT.

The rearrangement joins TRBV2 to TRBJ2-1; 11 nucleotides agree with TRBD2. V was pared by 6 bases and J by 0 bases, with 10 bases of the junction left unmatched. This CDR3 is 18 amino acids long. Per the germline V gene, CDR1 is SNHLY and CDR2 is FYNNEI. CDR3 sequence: CASRALIAGGSSYNEQFF. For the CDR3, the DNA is TGTGCCAGCAGAGCTCTGATAGCGGGGGGGAGCTCCTACAATGAGCAGTTCTTC.

The CDR3 nucleotides are TGTGCCAGCAGCCGAATTTCTGGACAGAACACTGAAGCTTTCTTT. Protein: CASSRISGQNTEAFF. The chain uses TRBV7-8 and TRBJ1-1; the D gene is possibly TRBD1 (5 bases). The V end was cut by 5 bases, the J end by 1 base, with 14 bases between. The CDR3 is made up of 15 amino acids. From germline, CDR1 is SGHVS and CDR2 FQNEAQ.

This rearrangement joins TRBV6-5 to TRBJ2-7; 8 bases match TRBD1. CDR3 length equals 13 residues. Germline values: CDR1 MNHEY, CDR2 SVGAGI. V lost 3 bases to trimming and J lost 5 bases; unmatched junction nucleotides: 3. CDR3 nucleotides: TGTGCCAGCAGTTATCTGACAGGGGACGAGCAGTACTTC. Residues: CASSYLTGDEQYF.

The DNA of the CDR3 is TGTGCCAGCAGTGGGACAGAGGACATTCAGTACTTC. It yields the protein CASSGTEDIQYF. This chain uses TRBV5-4 with TRBJ2-4; 7 bases match TRBD1. CDR3 length: 12 amino acids. Per the germline V gene, CDR1 is SGHNT and CDR2 is YYREEE (reference sequence). The ends lost 5 bases at V and 8 bases at J; junction bases unmatched: 4.

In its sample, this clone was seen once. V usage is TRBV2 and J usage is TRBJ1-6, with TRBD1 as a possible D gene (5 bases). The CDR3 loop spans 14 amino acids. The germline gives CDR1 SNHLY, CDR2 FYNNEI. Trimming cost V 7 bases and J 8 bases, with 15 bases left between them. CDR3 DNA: TGTGCCAGCACGGGGGGGGTCGACTATTCACCCCTCCACTTT. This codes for CASTGGVDYSPLHF. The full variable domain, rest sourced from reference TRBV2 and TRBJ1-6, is EPEVTQTPSHQVTQMGQEVILRCVPISNHLYFYWYRQILGQKVEFLVSFYNNEISEKSEIFDDQFSVERPDGSNFTLKIRSTKLEDSAMYFCASTGGVDYSPLHFGNGTRLTVT.

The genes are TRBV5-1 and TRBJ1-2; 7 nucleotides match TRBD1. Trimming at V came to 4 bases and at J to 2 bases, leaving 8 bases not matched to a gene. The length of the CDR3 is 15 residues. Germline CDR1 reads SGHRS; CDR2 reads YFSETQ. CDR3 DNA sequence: TGCGCCAGCAGCAACAGACAGGGATCAAACTATGGCTACACCTTC. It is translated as CASSNRQGSNYGYTF.

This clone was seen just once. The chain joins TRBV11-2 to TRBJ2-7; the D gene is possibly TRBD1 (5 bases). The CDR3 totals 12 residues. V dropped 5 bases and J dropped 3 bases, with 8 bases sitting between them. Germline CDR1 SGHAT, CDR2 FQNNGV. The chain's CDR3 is CASSRTFYEQYF. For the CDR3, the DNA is TGTGCCAGCAGCCGGACATTCTACGAGCAGTACTTC.

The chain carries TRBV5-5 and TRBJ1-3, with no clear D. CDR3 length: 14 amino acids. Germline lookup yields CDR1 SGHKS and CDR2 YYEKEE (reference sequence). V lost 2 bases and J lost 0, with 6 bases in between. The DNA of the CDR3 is TGTGCCAGCAGCTTACCGAGCTCTGGAAACACCATATATTTT. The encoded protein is CASSLPSSGNTIYF.